Listed below are T cell receptor beta chains from one sample, sequenced in a study of blood T cells in healthy people across ages. Via MiXCR, TCRdb re-called the 5' RACE reads, giving one row per CDR3 protein. The repertoire holds more than 1.4 million distinct CDR3 sequences, with around two fifths as singletons. Sequenced input: blood. The receptors shown here come from a woman aged 18-35 years in good health. Both conserved end residues are part of each CDR3. A D gene is named only where the DNA matches it firmly. Clone size, where shown, is once, few, many, or a class for clones that have expanded.

CDR3 length	V gene	D gene	J gene	clone size	CDR3 DNA	CDR3 protein
17	TRBV25-1	NA	TRBJ1-2	NA	TGTGCCAGCAGTGTAAGGACAGCCCGTAGCCGTAGGGGTGGCTACACCTTC	CASSVRTARSRRGGYTF
12	TRBV3-1	NA	TRBJ2-5	NA	TGTGCCAGCAGGGGCCCCGGGGAGACCCAGTACTTC	CASRGPGETQYF
15	TRBV5-1	NA	TRBJ1-2	NA	TGCGCCAGCAGCTTGGAAGCGGCCGGCAACCCTGGCCACACCTTC	CASSLEAAGNPGHTF
15	TRBV18	NA	TRBJ2-7	few	TGTGCCAGCTCACCACGGAACAGTCTCACCTACGAGCAGTACTTC	CASSPRNSLTYEQYF
15	TRBV20-1	TRBD1	TRBJ2-4	NA	TGCAGTGCTAGAATTTACAGGGGAACCAAAAACATTCAGTACTTC	CSARIYRGTKNIQYF
16	TRBV5-1	NA	TRBJ2-1	once	TGCGCCAGCACCCGATCAGGCCTAACCTCCTACAATGAGCAGTTCTTC	CASTRSGLTSYNEQFF
12	TRBV6-2/TRBV6-3	NA	TRBJ1-2	few	TGTGCCAGCATATCAGGGTACTATGGCTACACCTTC	CASISGYYGYTF
18	TRBV12-3/TRBV12-4	TRBD2	TRBJ2-1	few	TGTGCCAGCAGTTTCCTCGGGGGACTAGCGGATACCTACAATGAGCAGTTCTTC	CASSFLGGLADTYNEQFF
13	TRBV10-3	TRBD2	TRBJ2-7	NA	TGTGCCACCGGACTAGCGGGGGACAATGAGCAGTACTTC	CATGLAGDNEQYF
13	TRBV5-1	TRBD1	TRBJ2-5	few	TGCGCCAGCAGGGGACAGGACGGAGAGACCCAGTACTTC	CASRGQDGETQYF
19	TRBV4-1	TRBD2	TRBJ2-5	NA	TGCGCCAGCAGCCCCTTTTTTAGGCTAGCGGGAAGCTCCTACAATGAGCAGTACTTC	CASSPFFRLAGSSYNEQYF
14	TRBV5-1	NA	TRBJ2-1	few	TGCGCCAGCAAGGACAGCATCTCCTACAATGAGCAGTTCTTC	CASKDSISYNEQFF
15	TRBV7-2	TRBD2	TRBJ2-7	NA	TGTGCCAGCAGCGCACTAGCGGGAGAATCCTACGAGCAGTACTTC	CASSALAGESYEQYF
13	TRBV6-1	NA	TRBJ2-3	once	TGTGCCGGACGGACTTCTAGCACAGATACGCAGTATTTT	CAGRTSSTDTQYF
16	TRBV20-1	TRBD2	TRBJ2-5	NA	TGCAGTGCTAGACGGACTAGCGGGGAATCCTACAATGAGCAGTACTTC	CSARRTSGESYNEQYF
18	TRBV7-2	TRBD2	TRBJ2-7	many	TGTGCCAGCAGCTTAGAGGGGACTAGCGGACCCGACTCCTACGAGCAGTACTTC	CASSLEGTSGPDSYEQYF
18	TRBV20-1	TRBD2	TRBJ2-5	few	TGCAGTGCCCCCCGTGTCTTAGCGGGGACCCTGTACCAAGAGACCCAGTACTTC	CSAPRVLAGTLYQETQYF
15	TRBV7-7	TRBD2	TRBJ2-3	few	TGTGCCAGCAGCCCGACTGTCGGGAGGGCGGATACGCAGTATTTT	CASSPTVGRADTQYF
13	TRBV20-1	NA	TRBJ2-4	few	TGCAGTGCTCCTTTACCGAACAAGGACATTCAGTACTTC	CSAPLPNKDIQYF